This TCR beta chain was identified in a study of cytomegalovirus exposure and HLA in healthy donors. The study, taken as a whole, reports: According to a later analysis, most TCR beta chains associated with CMV appeared HLA-restricted. TCR beta chains associated with HLA were, in a later analysis, more clonally expanded than equally common others. A few chains tied to CMV proved CMV antigen-specific in vitro.

In its sample, this clone was seen once. Antigen specificity is unknown. CDR3 length: 15 residues. Germline assignment: CDR1 SGHTA and CDR2 FQGNSA. Trimming pared 3 bases from V and 4 bases from J, leaving 13 bases between. The PCR contained 60 Vbeta and 13 Jbeta primers. Clones were read by immunoSEQ multiplex PCR, and TCRdb kept only the in-frame ones, dropping some. Altogether 150,000 or so clones are present, approximately 70% being singletons, with the ten largest covering around 1.6%. The sequenced sample consisted of PBMCs. The clonotype comes from a young woman in good health and CMV-seronegative. The gene calls are TRBV7-2 and TRBJ1-3, with no clear D. The CDR3 DNA reads TGTGCCAGCAGCTTTAGATGGGGAGCCGGAAACACCATATATTTT. It codes for CASSFRWGAGNTIYF.